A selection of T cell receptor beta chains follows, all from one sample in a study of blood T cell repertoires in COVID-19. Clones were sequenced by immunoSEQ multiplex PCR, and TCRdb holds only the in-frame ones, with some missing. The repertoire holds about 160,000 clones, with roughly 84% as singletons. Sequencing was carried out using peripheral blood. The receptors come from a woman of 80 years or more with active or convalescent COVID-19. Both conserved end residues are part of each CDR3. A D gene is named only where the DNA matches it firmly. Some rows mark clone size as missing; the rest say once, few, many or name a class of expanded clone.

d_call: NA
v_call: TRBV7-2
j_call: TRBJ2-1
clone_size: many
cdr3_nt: TGTGCCAGCAGACCTGACAGGTCCTCCTACAATGAGCAGTTCTTC
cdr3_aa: CASRPDRSSYNEQFF

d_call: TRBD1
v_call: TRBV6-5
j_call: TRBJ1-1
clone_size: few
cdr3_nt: TGTGCCAGCAGGGAGACCGACAGGGGTAAAGCTTTCTTT
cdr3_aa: CASRETDRGKAFF

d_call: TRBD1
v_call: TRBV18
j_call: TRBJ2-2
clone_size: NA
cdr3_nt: TGTGCCAGCTCACCAACTTATCAGGGGGTAAACACCGGGGAGCTGTTTTTT
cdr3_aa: CASSPTYQGVNTGELFF

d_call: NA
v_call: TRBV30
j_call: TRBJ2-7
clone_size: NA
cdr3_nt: TGTGCCTGGAGTACTGCCCCCCTCATAGGGAGTTCTTACGAGCAGTACTTC
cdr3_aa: CAWSTAPLIGSSYEQYF

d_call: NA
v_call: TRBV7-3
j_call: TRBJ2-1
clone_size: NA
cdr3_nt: TGTGCCAGCAGCTTAAGTCCAGGCTCCTACAATGAGCAGTTCTTC
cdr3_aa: CASSLSPGSYNEQFF

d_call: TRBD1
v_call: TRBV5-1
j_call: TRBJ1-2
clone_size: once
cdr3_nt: TGTGCCAGCAGCTCAAACCAGGGGGCGAATGGCTACACCTTC
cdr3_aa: CASSSNQGANGYTF

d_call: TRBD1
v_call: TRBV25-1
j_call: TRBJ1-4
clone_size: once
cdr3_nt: TGTGCCAGCAGTGAATGGGGGACAGCGGCTGTCGGGCCTGAAAAACTGTTTTTT
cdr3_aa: CASSEWGTAAVGPEKLFF

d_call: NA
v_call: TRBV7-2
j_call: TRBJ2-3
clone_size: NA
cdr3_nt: TGTGCCAGCAGCTCCTGGGCGGATACGCAGTATTTT
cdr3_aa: CASSSWADTQYF

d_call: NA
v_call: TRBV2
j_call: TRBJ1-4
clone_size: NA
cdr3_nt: TGTGCCAGCAGTGAGGTGGGAGGACGGGAAAAACTGTTTTTT
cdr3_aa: CASSEVGGREKLFF

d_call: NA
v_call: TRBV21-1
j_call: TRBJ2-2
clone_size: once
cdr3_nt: TGTGCCAGCAGCATCTCCCGGGACAGGGAGCCTACGAACACCGGGGAGCTGTTTTTT
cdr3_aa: CASSISRDREPTNTGELFF

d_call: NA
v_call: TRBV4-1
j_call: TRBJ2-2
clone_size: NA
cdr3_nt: TGCGCCAGCAGCCAAATGGTTGCGGGCACCGGGGAGCTGTTTTTT
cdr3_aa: CASSQMVAGTGELFF

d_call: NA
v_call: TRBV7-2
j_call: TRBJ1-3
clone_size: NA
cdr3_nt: TGTGCCAGCAGCTTAGTAACGGGCTCTGGAAACACCATATATTTT
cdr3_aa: CASSLVTGSGNTIYF

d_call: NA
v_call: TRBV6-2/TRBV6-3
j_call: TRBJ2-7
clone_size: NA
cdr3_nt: TGTGCCAGCAGTTACTCTCCGGGACGCAGGGGACCACCAAGCTACGAGCAGTACTTC
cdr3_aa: CASSYSPGRRGPPSYEQYF

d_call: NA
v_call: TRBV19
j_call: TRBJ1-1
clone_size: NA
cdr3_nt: TGTGCCAGTAGTTCCCTGGGAGGGGTGAACACTGAAGCTTTCTTT
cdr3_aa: CASSSLGGVNTEAFF

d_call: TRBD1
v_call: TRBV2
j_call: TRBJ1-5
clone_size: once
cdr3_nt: TGTGCCAGCAGCGATCGTACAGGGGTTAGCAATCAGCCCCAGCATTTT
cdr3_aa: CASSDRTGVSNQPQHF

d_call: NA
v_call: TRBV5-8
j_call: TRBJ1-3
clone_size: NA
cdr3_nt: TGTGCCAGCAGCTCGACCCCCGGGACATCCTCTGGAAACACCATATATTTT
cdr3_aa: CASSSTPGTSSGNTIYF

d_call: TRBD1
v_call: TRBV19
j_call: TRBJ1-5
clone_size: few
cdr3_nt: TGTGCCAGTAGTGCGGCGGACAGGGGAACGGGTCAGCCCCAGCATTTT
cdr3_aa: CASSAADRGTGQPQHF

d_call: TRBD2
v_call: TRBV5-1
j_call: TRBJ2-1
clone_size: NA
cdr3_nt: TGCGCCAGCAGCTTACAGCGGGGGGATGAGCAGTTCTTC
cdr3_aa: CASSLQRGDEQFF

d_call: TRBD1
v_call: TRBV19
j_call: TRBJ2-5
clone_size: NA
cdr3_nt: TGTGCCAGTAGTATATGGGACAGCCAAGAGACCCAGTACTTC
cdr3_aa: CASSIWDSQETQYF

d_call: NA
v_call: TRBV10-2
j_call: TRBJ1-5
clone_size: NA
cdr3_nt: TGCGCCAGCAGTGAGTACAGTCGGCAGCCCCAGCATTTT
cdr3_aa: CASSEYSRQPQHF

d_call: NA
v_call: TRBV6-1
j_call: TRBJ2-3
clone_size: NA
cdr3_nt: TGTGCCAGCAGTGAAGGGTACACCCTCACAGATACGCAGTATTTT
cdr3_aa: CASSEGYTLTDTQYF

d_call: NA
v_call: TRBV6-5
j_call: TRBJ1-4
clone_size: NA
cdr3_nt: TGTGCCAGCAGTTCGCCGCGGGGCGGAGAAAAACTGTTTTTT
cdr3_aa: CASSSPRGGEKLFF

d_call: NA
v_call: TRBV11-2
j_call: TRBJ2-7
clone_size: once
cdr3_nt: TGTGCCAGCAGCTTGCGGCGGGGAGTCGAGCAGTACTTC
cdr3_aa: CASSLRRGVEQYF

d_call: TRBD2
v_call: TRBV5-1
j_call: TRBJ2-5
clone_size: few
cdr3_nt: TGCGCCAGCAGCACGACTAGCGGGGGAGGGGAGACCCAGTACTTC
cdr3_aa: CASSTTSGGGETQYF

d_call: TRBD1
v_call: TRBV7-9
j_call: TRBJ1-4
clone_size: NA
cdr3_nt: TGTGCCAGCAGCTTACGGGGGACAGGAACTAATGAAAAACTGTTTTTT
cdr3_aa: CASSLRGTGTNEKLFF

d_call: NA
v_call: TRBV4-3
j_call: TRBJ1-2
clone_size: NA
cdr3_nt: TGCGCCAGCAGCCAAGATCAAGGGGTTGGAAACACCTTC
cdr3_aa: CASSQDQGVGNTF

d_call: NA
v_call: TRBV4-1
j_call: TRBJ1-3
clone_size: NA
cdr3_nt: TGCGCCAGCAGCCAAGATCCCTCACAGGGAACTGGAAACACCATATATTTT
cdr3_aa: CASSQDPSQGTGNTIYF